This entry is about one TCR beta chain. The data derive from a study of blood T cell repertoires in COVID-19. Study as a whole: Both acute and convalescent COVID-19 samples were obtained from the United States, Italy and Spain. Sources were T cells, B-cell-depleted T cells, or PBMCs; the material itself was cDNA or gDNA.

In the original processing: Amplification of reference gene primers was used by the study to estimate nucleated cell counts. TCRdb's table, derived via immunoSEQ multiplex PCR, lists solely in-frame clones and lacks some. Clonal size and the V and J genes are those of that table, whereas D and trimming came from the DNA. The sample lists about 230,000 clones; about 83% were seen once. Input material: peripheral blood. This TCR came from a man aged 40-55 years with active or convalescent COVID-19.

The CDR3 is CAISRLAGENEQFF. DNA of the CDR3: TGTGCCATCAGCCGACTAGCGGGAGAGAATGAGCAGTTCTTC. The rearrangement links TRBV10-3 to TRBJ2-1; 12 nucleotides align to TRBD2. The length of the CDR3 is 14 residues. Germline CDR1 ENHRY, CDR2 SYGVKD. The V segment lost 6 bases and the J segment 7 bases; nucleotides outside the gene matches: 4.